The 2 T cell receptor beta chains below were found in one sample sequenced in a study of blood T cells in healthy people across ages. Through a sample-barcoded 5' primer and a J-beta primer mix, a second PCR was run for roughly 7 to 12 cycles. From the 5' RACE reads, TCRdb called clonotypes with MiXCR, one entry per CDR3 protein. The sample lists roughly 650,000 distinct CDR3 sequences, about 32% occurring once. The specimen sequenced was blood. The receptors were gathered from a woman at least 80 years old in good health.

This clonotype was counted a single time. This chain uses TRBV7-2 with TRBJ2-3, with TRBD2 matching over 11 bases. Germline CDR1 is SGHTA and CDR2 is FQGNSA. J gave up 2 bases and V 4 bases, and 5 bases lay outside the gene matches. This CDR3 is 16 amino acids long. CDR3 bases: TGTGCCAGCAGCTCCTTAGCGGGGGGGCTCACAGATACGCAGTATTTT. This sequence encodes CASSSLAGGLTDTQYF. Supplemented by reference TRBV7-2 and TRBJ2-3, the full variable domain reads GAGVSQSPSNKVTEKGKDVELRCDPISGHTALYWYRQSLGQGLEFLIYFQGNSAPDKSGLPSDRFSAERTGGSVSTLTIQRTQQEDSAVYLCASSSLAGGLTDTQYFGPGTRLTVL.

DNA for the CDR3: TGTGCCAGCAGTTTGTCCAGGCTAGCGGGAGTTCGAGCAGATACGCAGTATTTT. Translating it yields CASSLSRLAGVRADTQYF. The J gene is TRBJ2-3, the V gene TRBV27; 10 bases agree with TRBD2. The CDR3 sequence is 18 residues long. The ends lost 3 bases at V and 4 bases at J; junction bases unmatched: 13. CDR1 is MNHEY and CDR2 is SMNVEV in the germline V gene (reference sequence).